These 4 T cell receptor beta chains were all obtained from the same sample, sequenced in a study of T-cell reconstitution after alpha-beta-depleted transplantation in children. Using unique molecular identifiers, the investigators prepared the TCRbeta library. TCRdb reprocessed the PCR reads with MiXCR, giving one entry per CDR3 protein. The sample shows 300,000 to 350,000 distinct CDR3 sequences, 15% to 20% of them seen only once. The sequencing here drew on PBMCs, mostly from graft donor cells, taken 360 days after TCRalphabeta/CD19-depleted stem cell transplant. Receptors originate from a male patient aged 2 to 9 who had a stem cell transplant for acute lymphoblastic leukemia, so the T cells may come from the graft donor.

This clonotype came up a few times. The V gene is TRBV7-9, the J gene TRBJ2-1; possibly TRBD1 for D (6 bases). Looked up from germline, CDR1 is SEHNR and CDR2 is FQNEAQ (reference sequence). This CDR3 comprises 10 residues. V gave up 7 bases and J gave up 10 bases, with 8 bases separating them. This CDR3 is CASTGTEQFF. The DNA of the CDR3 is TGTGCCAGCACCGGGACAGAGCAGTTCTTC.

This clonotype was picked up a small number of times. V and J are TRBV11-2 and TRBJ2-1; perhaps TRBD1 as D (6 bases). The CDR3 contains 15 residues. CDR1 and CDR2 from the germline V gene are SGHAT and FQNNGV. Trimming pared 8 bases from V and 7 bases from J, leaving 21 bases between. The CDR3 here is CASGWLATGQNEQFF. Here the CDR3 DNA reads TGTGCCAGCGGATGGCTGGCGACCGGACAGAATGAGCAGTTCTTC.

In its sample, this clonotype was seen a few times. This chain links TRBV6-5 with TRBJ1-5, with TRBD1 matching 8 bases. V shed 5 bases and J 7 bases; nucleotides not matched to a gene: 7. The CDR3 loop spans 14 amino acids. Germline assignment: CDR1 MNHEY and CDR2 SVGAGI. The CDR3 protein is CASSRRQGNQPQHF. The CDR3 bases are TGTGCCAGCAGTCGCCGACAGGGGAACCAGCCCCAGCATTTT.

The CDR3 region is CASSSLPVATEAFF. DNA of the CDR3: TGTGCCAGCAGTTCCCTTCCAGTGGCCACTGAAGCTTTCTTT. The V gene is TRBV28, the J gene TRBJ1-1; no clear D. Germline V gene lookup returns CDR1 MDHEN and CDR2 SYDVKM. V was clipped by 4 bases and J by 4 bases, with 13 bases between them. The CDR3 has 14 amino acids. Combining the CDR3 with reference TRBV28 and TRBJ1-1 gives the whole variable domain DVKVTQSSRYLVKRTGEKVFLECVQDMDHENMFWYRQDPGLGLRLIYFSYDVKMKEKGDIPEGYSVSREKKERFSLILESASTNQTSMYLCASSSLPVATEAFFGQGTRLTVV.